This record looks at one T cell receptor (beta chain) sequence and its context. The data were obtained in a study of blood T cell repertoires in COVID-19. Across the study: Collection of acute and convalescent COVID-19 samples took place in the United States, Italy and Spain. Nucleic acid was either cDNA or gDNA, and it came from T cells, B-cell-depleted T cells, or PBMCs.

Germline lookup yields CDR1 ENHRY and CDR2 SYGVKD. CDR3 length: 14 amino acids. V shed 7 bases and J shed 0 bases, with 12 bases lying between them. TCRdb's table, derived via immunoSEQ multiplex PCR, lists solely in-frame clones and lacks some. The sample has hundreds of thousands of clones; about 86% are singletons. The chain couples TRBV10-3 to TRBJ1-1, with D maybe TRBD1 (6 bases). Sequenced material: peripheral blood. The clonotype comes from a woman aged 25-40 years who had recovered from COVID-19. CDR3 nucleotides: TGTGCCATCAAGAATCAGGGGTTGAACACTGAAGCTTTCTTT. Its protein product is CAIKNQGLNTEAFF.